Presented here are 9 T cell receptor beta chains from one specimen sequenced in a study of CD8+ T cells in alopecia areata (dated by TCRdb to the late 2010s). What this sample's time point label stands for: baseline before oral tofacitinib. Receptor amplification or capture employed the immunoSEQ multiplex PCR assay. To provide template for TCR sequencing, every sample had RNA extracted and reverse transcribed into cDNA. TCRdb limited this immuneACCESS table to in-frame rearrangements with V and J called. A share of clones is missing; checked studies link under half to unresolved V genes, and the rest is unexplained. The sample data list hundreds of thousands of clones, and 67% of these were observed just once. Approximately 1.2% of the sample comes from the top ten. The source material was CD4+ T cells sorted from blood, sampled at week 0. Receptor source: a human donor with alopecia areata.

The genes are TRBV29-1 and TRBJ2-7; TRBD2 aligns across 10 bases. The J segment lost 0 bases and the V segment lost 6 bases, leaving 8 bases of the junction unmatched. The CDR3 spans 15 residues. The germline V gene has CDR1 SQVTM and CDR2 ANQGSEA. The CDR3 DNA sequence: TGCAGCGTGGAACTAGCGGGGATCCCCTCCTACGAGCAGTACTTC. Translating gives CSVELAGIPSYEQYF.

The chain is built from TRBV18 and TRBJ2-2; D call uncertain. This CDR3 is 16 amino acids long. V gave up 1 base and J gave up 4 bases, with 13 bases separating them. CDR1 and CDR2 from the germline V gene are KGHSH and LQKENI. This CDR3 is CASSPQGLAITGELFF. CDR3 sequence (DNA): TGTGCCAGCTCACCACAGGGTTTGGCGATCACCGGGGAGCTGTTTTTT.

This clone was counted between two and nine times. The chain joins TRBV6-5 to TRBJ2-1, with D tentatively TRBD1 or TRBD2 (5 bases each). This CDR3 region has 15 residues. The germline V gene has CDR1 MNHEY and CDR2 SVGAGI. The ends were cut back, 2 bases at V and 7 bases at J, with 15 bases in the middle. CDR3: CASSYQGVGKNEQFF. Here the CDR3 DNA reads TGTGCCAGCAGTTACCAGGGAGTTGGAAAAAATGAGCAGTTCTTC.

V is TRBV29-1 and J is TRBJ1-2, with D hard to call. The V and J ends lost 0 bases and 4 bases respectively, with 12 bases between them. Germline CDR1 is SQVTM and CDR2 is ANQGSEA. The CDR3 spans 14 residues. The CDR3 sequence is CSVEEVGPRYGYTF. The DNA of the CDR3 is TGCAGCGTTGAAGAGGTAGGACCGCGCTATGGCTACACCTTC.

The chain joins TRBV5-4 to TRBJ1-2; 8 bases are shared with TRBD1. J gave up 4 bases and V 4 bases, and 12 bases lay outside the gene matches. Germline lookup yields CDR1 SGHNT and CDR2 YYREEE (reference sequence). The CDR3 consists of 16 residues. The CDR3 reads CASSPLGTGSAYGYTF. CDR3 nucleotides: TGTGCCAGCAGCCCTTTGGGGACAGGTTCCGCCTATGGCTACACCTTC.

The rearrangement links TRBV10-3 to TRBJ2-5; TRBD2 matches 9 bases. The trim removed 4 bases at V and 2 bases at J, leaving 5 bases unmatched. The V gene's germline CDR1 is ENHRY and CDR2 SYGVKD. The CDR3 is 15 residues long. CDR3 in DNA: TGTGCCATCAGTGTAATAGCGGGGGTGCAAGAGACCCAGTACTTC. Amino acid sequence: CAISVIAGVQETQYF.

The CDR3 DNA reads TGCGCCAGCAGCTTTGAGGACTATGGCTACACCTTC. Translated: CASSFEDYGYTF. V is TRBV5-1 and J is TRBJ1-2; the D is unclear. Trimming cost V 2 bases and J 3 bases, with 5 bases left between them. This CDR3 comprises 12 residues. Germline CDR1 and CDR2: SGHRS and YFSETQ.

The rearrangement links TRBV2 to TRBJ2-3, with D possibly matching TRBD1 (6 bases). The CDR3 totals 15 residues. Germline V gives CDR1 SNHLY, CDR2 FYNNEI. The germline V and J ends were trimmed by 8 bases and 1 base, with 16 bases remaining between them. CDR3 coding DNA: TGTGCCAGCGCCGCCGGACAGCCGGGCACAGATACGCAGTATTTT. Protein sequence: CASAAGQPGTDTQYF. The entire variable domain, with the rest obtained from reference TRBV2 and TRBJ2-3, is as follows: EPEVTQTPSHQVTQMGQEVILRCVPISNHLYFYWYRQILGQKVEFLVSFYNNEISEKSEIFDDQFSVERPDGSNFTLKIRSTKLEDSAMYFCASAAGQPGTDTQYFGPGTRLTVL.

This sequence joins TRBV30 and TRBJ2-1, with 8 nucleotides matching TRBD2. Germline lookup yields CDR1 GTSNPN and CDR2 SVGIG (reference sequence). The CDR3 has 14 residues. Trimming removed 8 bases from V and 5 bases from J; junction bases left unmatched: 11. This CDR3 reads CAQIGSGADNEQFF. CDR3 DNA sequence: TGTGCCCAAATCGGTAGCGGGGCCGACAATGAGCAGTTCTTC.